Given below is one T cell receptor beta chain in context. The antigen it recognizes is unknown. At one end the junction does not follow the germline gene, possibly because of a read error. Libraries were built with 5' RACE. TCRdb names Illumina HiSeq 2500 as the instrument used. A second PCR of roughly 6 to 11 cycles was run with a J-beta primer mix and a sample-barcoded 5' primer. A unique molecular identifier was introduced onto each TCR beta cDNA molecule by a template-switch 5' adaptor carrying 12 random nucleotides. At least 2.5 million CDR3-containing paired-end reads were obtained from each sample. The Mint cDNA synthesis kit, primed by a TRBC-specific oligonucleotide, was used to synthesize first-strand cDNA from all RNA. Following uracil-DNA glycosylase treatment, a first 18-cycle PCR with universal primers M1SS and BC2_uni_R was performed on all cDNA. On the authors' methods: Normalization of each sample was performed by random selection of 1 million high-quality reads, each carrying a distinct molecular identifier. Instead of being binned into consensus sequences, reads with shared molecular identifiers were discarded. CDR3 identification, clonotype clustering and error correction used MiTCR with a Q25 quality threshold and the strictest error-elimination algorithm. A nonparametric unseen species model using Euler transformation provided a lower-bound estimate of total TCR beta diversity. In TCRdb, the public reads were trimmed at Q25 with fastp and aligned with MiXCR, with productive beta chains retained. Rows merge per CDR3 protein into single entries with the most common DNA and genes. These V and J calls derive from TCRdb rather than the authors' analysis. This sample gives about 570,000 distinct CDR3 sequences in total; 27% of them show up just once. Approximately 17% of the sample belongs to the ten largest clones.

The data were obtained in a study of blood T cells in healthy people across ages (dated by TCRdb to 2013 to 2016). At the level of the whole study: In model experiments, roughly one uniquely barcoded TCR beta cDNA molecule per two T cells was captured by template switching. Two additional independent replicas of 1 million unique cDNA reads from the same blood draw were analyzed for two donors (one aged 18 to 29 and one aged 80 or older). Donors were grouped into four age groups: young (average 16 years), middle-aged (39), aged (about 59) and long-lived (approximately 75). Using deep sequencing normalized with unique cDNA molecular identifiers, the study measured how TCR beta repertoire diversity changes with age. To avoid experimental bias, donors of different ages were randomly spread across the sequencing lanes. The full study reports these points: Estimates of total diversity based on one million sequenced T cells were regarded as lower bounds and as underestimates. Donor CMV infection status was unknown, potentially confounding age-related changes in expanded clonotypes. Observed TCR beta diversity correlated strongly with the percentage of naive T cells measured by flow cytometry. As age increased, observed TCR beta diversity per million T cells dropped in a roughly linear way, and a significant reduction was already evident by age approximately 40. The long-lived group showed more naive CD4+ T cells, fewer expanded clones and increased TCR diversity than the aged group, suggesting age selection. Conclusive comparison of naive and antigen-experienced compartments was prevented by the profiling of bulk unsorted PBMCs.

According to the germline V gene (reference sequence), CDR1 reads DFQATT and CDR2 reads SNEGSKA. The cysteine opens and the phenylalanine closes a CDR3 of 13 amino acids. The entry retains the CDR3 DNA only, 39 bases that are in frame from base 1. The donors were about 40 Caucasian individuals from Russia, aged about 6 to 100 years, who were systemically healthy. Around 10 milliliters of peripheral blood were collected from each donor into EDTA-treated Vacutainer tubes. PBMCs were isolated by Ficoll-Paque density-gradient centrifugation, with at least 7 million obtained per sample. Total RNA was extracted from PBMCs with Trizol reagent, with at least 5.5 micrograms obtained per sample. Naive CD45RAhigh/CD27high T cell percentages were measured by flow cytometry on a PBMC aliquot from every donor.

The TCR comes from a woman in her 70s in good health. The rearranged segments are TRBV20-1 and TRBJ2-7, with the D call perhaps TRBD1 or TRBD2, as 5 bases match in each case. The sequencing sample was made of blood. The sequenced DNA is TGCAGTGCCGGGGACCCCCGGAGTGACGAGCAGTACTTT. Translated, it reads CSAGDPRSDEQYF.